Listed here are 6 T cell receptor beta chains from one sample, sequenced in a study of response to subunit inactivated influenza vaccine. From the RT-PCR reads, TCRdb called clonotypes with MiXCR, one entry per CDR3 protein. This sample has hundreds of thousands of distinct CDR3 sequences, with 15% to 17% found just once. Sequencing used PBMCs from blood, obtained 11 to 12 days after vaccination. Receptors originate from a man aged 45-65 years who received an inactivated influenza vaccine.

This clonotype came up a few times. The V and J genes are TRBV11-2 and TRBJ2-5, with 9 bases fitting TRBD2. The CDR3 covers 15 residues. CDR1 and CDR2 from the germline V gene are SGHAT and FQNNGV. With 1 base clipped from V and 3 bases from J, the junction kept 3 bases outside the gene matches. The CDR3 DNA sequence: TGTGCCAGCAGCTTAGGGGCGGGGGGGAAAGAGACCCAGTACTTC. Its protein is CASSLGAGGKETQYF. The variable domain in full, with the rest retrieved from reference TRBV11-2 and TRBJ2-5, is EAGVAQSPRYKIIEKRQSVAFWCNPISGHATLYWYQQILGQGPKLLIQFQNNGVVDDSQLPKDRFSAERLKGVDSTLKIQPAKLEDSAVYLCASSLGAGGKETQYFGPGTRLLVL.

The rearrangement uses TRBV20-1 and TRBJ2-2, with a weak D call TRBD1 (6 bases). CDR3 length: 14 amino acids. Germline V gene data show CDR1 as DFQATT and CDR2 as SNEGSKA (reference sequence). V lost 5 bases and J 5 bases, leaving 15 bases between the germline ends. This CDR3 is CSARPTGLTGELFF. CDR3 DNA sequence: TGCAGTGCTCGCCCAACAGGGCTGACCGGGGAGCTGTTTTTT.

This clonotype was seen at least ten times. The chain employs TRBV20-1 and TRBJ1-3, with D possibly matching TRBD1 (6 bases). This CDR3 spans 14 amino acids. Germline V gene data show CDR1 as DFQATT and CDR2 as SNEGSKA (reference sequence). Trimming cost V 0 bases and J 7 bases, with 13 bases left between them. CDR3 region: CSARDQQGRNTIYF. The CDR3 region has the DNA TGCAGTGCTAGAGATCAACAGGGTAGGAACACCATATATTTT.

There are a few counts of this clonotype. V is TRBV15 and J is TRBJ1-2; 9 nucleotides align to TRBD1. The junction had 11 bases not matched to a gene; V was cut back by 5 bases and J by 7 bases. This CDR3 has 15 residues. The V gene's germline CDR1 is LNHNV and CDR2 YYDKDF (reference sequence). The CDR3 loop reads CATSASRDRDGGYTF. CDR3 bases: TGTGCCACCAGCGCATCCCGGGACAGGGATGGTGGCTACACCTTC.

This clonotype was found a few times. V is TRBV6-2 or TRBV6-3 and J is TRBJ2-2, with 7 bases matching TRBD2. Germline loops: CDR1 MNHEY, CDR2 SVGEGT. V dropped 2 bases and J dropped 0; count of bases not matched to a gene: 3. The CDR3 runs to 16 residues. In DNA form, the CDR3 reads TGTGCCAGCAGTTACCCTAGCGGAACGAACACCGGGGAGCTGTTTTTT. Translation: CASSYPSGTNTGELFF.

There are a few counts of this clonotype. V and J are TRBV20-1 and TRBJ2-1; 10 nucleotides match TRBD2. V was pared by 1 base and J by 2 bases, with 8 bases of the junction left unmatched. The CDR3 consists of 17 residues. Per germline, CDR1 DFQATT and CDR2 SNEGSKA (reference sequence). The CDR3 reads CSARVKAGTSAYNEQFF. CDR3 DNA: TGCAGTGCTAGAGTTAAGGCCGGGACTAGCGCCTACAATGAGCAGTTCTTC.